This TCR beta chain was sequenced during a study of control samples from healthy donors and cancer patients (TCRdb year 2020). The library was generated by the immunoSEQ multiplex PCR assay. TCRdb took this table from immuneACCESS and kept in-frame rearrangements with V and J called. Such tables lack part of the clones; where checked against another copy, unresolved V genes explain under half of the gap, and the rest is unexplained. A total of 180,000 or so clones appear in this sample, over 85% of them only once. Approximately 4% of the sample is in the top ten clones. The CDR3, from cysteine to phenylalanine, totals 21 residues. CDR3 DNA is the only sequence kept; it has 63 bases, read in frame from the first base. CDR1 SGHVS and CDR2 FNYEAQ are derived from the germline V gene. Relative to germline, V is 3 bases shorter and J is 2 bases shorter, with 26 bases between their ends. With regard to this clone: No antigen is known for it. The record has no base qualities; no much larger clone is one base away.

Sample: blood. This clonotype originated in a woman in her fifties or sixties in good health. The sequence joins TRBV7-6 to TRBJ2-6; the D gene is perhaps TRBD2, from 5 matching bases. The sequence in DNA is TGTGCCAGCAGCTTTTCTGCTAAACGAGGGTTGACATGGGCTGGGGCCAACGTCCTGACTTTC. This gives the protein CASSFSAKRGLTWAGANVLTF.